These 20 T cell receptor beta chains originate from one sample sequenced in a study of naive and memory T cell subsets. Two oligonucleotides, mixed equimolar, formed the beta constant-region primer covering TRBC1 and TRBC2. TCRdb re-called the UMI-ligation and nested PCR reads through MiXCR, storing one row per CDR3 protein. The data hold more than 25,000 distinct CDR3 sequences, with around 10% observed a single time. Sequencing used effector memory CD4+ T cells from blood. Subset noted: effector memory, CD45RA- CD27-. The origin of the receptors is a human donor in good health.

This clonotype turned up a few times. J is TRBJ2-5 and V is TRBV10-3; D call uncertain. CDR1 and CDR2 (germline): ENHRY, SYGVKD. The V and J ends lost 2 bases and 5 bases respectively, with 6 bases between them. The CDR3 is made up of 12 amino acids. The CDR3 is CAISEREETQYF. The CDR3, as DNA: TGTGCCATCAGTGAGCGCGAGGAGACCCAGTACTTC.

The chain recombines TRBV21-1 with TRBJ2-6; the table's D gene call, TRBD2, was not cross checked with the DNA. TRBV21-1 has pseudogene status. The CDR3 totals 20 residues. In DNA, the CDR3 is TGTGCCAGCAGCAGATTACGCCCTCGTCGGGGAGACTCTGGGGCCAACGTCCTGACTTTC. Translating it yields CASSRLRPRRGDSGANVLTF.

At least ten counts were recorded for this clonotype. The chain combines TRBV20-1 with TRBJ2-3, with TRBD1 identical over 9 bases. CDR1 DFQATT and CDR2 SNEGSKA come from the germline V gene (reference sequence). The CDR3 totals 14 residues. Trimming took 7 bases from V and 5 from J; bases not matched to a gene: 10. CDR3 bases: TGCAGTGTGCTCAAACAGGGGGCGCGAGATACGCAGTATTTT. It translates to CSVLKQGARDTQYF.

In nucleotides, the CDR3 is TGTGCCAGCAGTTTACGGGAATCTGGAAACACCATATATTTT. This codes for CASSLRESGNTIYF. The chain is built from TRBV27 and TRBJ1-3; D is unclear. The CDR3 has 14 amino acids. The ends were cut back, 2 bases at V and 1 base at J, with 6 bases in the middle. From germline, CDR1 is MNHEY and CDR2 SMNVEV (reference sequence).

This clonotype was detected only a few times. CDR3 in amino acids: CASSLELQSYNEQFF. CDR3 coding DNA: TGTGCCAGCAGCTTAGAACTACAAAGCTACAATGAGCAGTTCTTC. This chain joins TRBV11-2 and TRBJ2-1; D is unclear. CDR3 length equals 15 residues. CDR1 SGHAT and CDR2 FQNNGV come from the germline V gene. V lost 0 bases and J lost 3, with 9 bases in between. Filled out from reference TRBV11-2 and TRBJ2-1, the complete variable domain reads EAGVAQSPRYKIIEKRQSVAFWCNPISGHATLYWYQQILGQGPKLLIQFQNNGVVDDSQLPKDRFSAERLKGVDSTLKIQPAKLEDSAVYLCASSLELQSYNEQFFGPGTRLTVL.

The V and J genes are TRBV15 and TRBJ2-2; 11 nucleotides align to TRBD1. CDR3 length equals 17 residues. With 6 bases clipped from V and 4 bases from J, the junction kept 10 bases outside the gene matches. Germline assignment: CDR1 LNHNV and CDR2 YYDKDF (reference sequence). The CDR3: CATSTDRGRTPTGELFF. The CDR3 bases are TGTGCCACCAGTACGGACAGGGGGCGGACCCCCACCGGGGAGCTGTTTTTT.

This clonotype was seen many times. The chain has TRBV7-9 and TRBJ2-1, with 9 bases aligning to TRBD2. Germline trimming cut 6 bases from V and 6 bases from J; bases unmatched to any gene: 6. CDR3 length: 14 amino acids. Per germline, CDR1 SEHNR and CDR2 FQNEAQ (reference sequence). CDR3 region: CASSRGGGGNEQFF. The CDR3 DNA reads TGTGCCAGCAGTCGCGGGGGGGGCGGCAATGAGCAGTTCTTC.

This chain joins TRBV9 and TRBJ2-5; the D gene is possibly TRBD2 (5 bases). Trimming cost V 0 bases and J 5 bases, with 8 bases left between them. Looked up from germline, CDR1 is SGDLS and CDR2 is YYNGEE. This CDR3 is 13 amino acids long. CDR3 in amino acids: CASSVGGYETQYF. The CDR3 DNA sequence: TGTGCCAGCAGCGTAGGAGGGTATGAGACCCAGTACTTC.

This clonotype has a count of ten or more. The chain links TRBV20-1 to TRBJ2-7, with no clear D. The CDR3 extends over 14 amino acids. Trimming left V 1 base short and J 2 bases short, with 12 bases between. Germline loops: CDR1 DFQATT, CDR2 SNEGSKA (reference sequence). The CDR3 reads CSARVPGEAYEQYF. For the CDR3, the DNA is TGCAGTGCTAGAGTCCCGGGCGAAGCCTACGAGCAGTACTTC.

In this sample, this clonotype turned up many times. The rearrangement joins TRBV4-1 to TRBJ2-2, with TRBD2 matching 12 bases. With V trimmed by 6 bases and J by 7 bases, 12 bases remained unmatched. The length of the CDR3 is 17 residues. Germline CDR1 is MGHRA and CDR2 is YSYEKL. CDR3 residues: CASSQLAGGISSGELFF. The CDR3 DNA follows: TGCGCCAGCAGTCAACTAGCGGGGGGCATATCGAGCGGGGAGCTGTTTTTT.

This clonotype was recorded many times. V is TRBV21-1 and J is TRBJ2-1; the DNA was not used to check the table's D call, TRBD2. TRBV21-1 is a pseudogene locus. The length of the CDR3 is 12 residues. In DNA form, the CDR3 reads TGTGCCAGCAGCGGGGTTAGCGTGGAGCAGTTCTTC. As protein: CASSGVSVEQFF.

The rearrangement joins TRBV7-2 to TRBJ1-2; D is undetermined. Trimming stripped 5 bases from V and 0 bases from J, with 7 bases between. This CDR3 is built from 13 residues. The germline V gene encodes CDR1 SGHTA and CDR2 FQGNSA. CDR3 residues: CASSVSSNYGYTF. The CDR3 region has the DNA TGTGCCAGCAGCGTGTCATCTAACTATGGCTACACCTTC.

This clonotype was picked up a small number of times. The CDR3 sequence: CASSPTSASGKHNEQFF. The CDR3, as DNA: TGTGCCAGCAGCCCCACTTCGGCTAGCGGAAAACACAATGAGCAGTTCTTC. The rearrangement uses TRBV21-1 and TRBJ2-1; TRBD2, the table's D call, lacks a check against the DNA. TRBV21-1 is a documented pseudogene. This CDR3 comprises 17 residues.

This clonotype showed up many times. The chain recombines TRBV19 with TRBJ2-5; 9 bases map to TRBD2. The CDR3 has 12 residues. J lost 4 bases, V lost 6 bases, and 0 bases had no gene match. Germline values: CDR1 LNHDA, CDR2 SQIVND (reference sequence). As DNA, the CDR3 is TGTGCCAGTAGACTAGCGGGAGAGACCCAGTACTTC. Residues: CASRLAGETQYF.

The chain joins TRBV5-1 to TRBJ1-5; D is undetermined. The V and J ends lost 3 bases and 9 bases respectively, with 16 bases between them. The germline CDR1 and CDR2 sequences are SGHRS and YFSETQ. This CDR3 contains 14 residues. The DNA for the CDR3 is TGCGCCAGCAGCTCGGAGGACGGGATCGGGCCCCAGCATTTT. Translated, it gives CASSSEDGIGPQHF.

This clonotype was seen at least ten times. The chain links TRBV15 to TRBJ1-6, with unresolved D. The CDR3 consists of 15 residues. Trimming took 5 bases from V and 4 from J, leaving 12 bases between them. From germline, CDR1 is LNHNV and CDR2 YYDKDF (reference sequence). CDR3 amino acids: CATSRARGYNSPLHF. CDR3 nucleotide sequence: TGTGCCACCAGCCGGGCTAGAGGGTATAATTCACCCCTCCACTTT.

This clonotype was counted many times. The V and J genes are TRBV15 and TRBJ1-1; D remains ambiguous. This CDR3 region has 15 residues. The V end was cut by 0 bases, the J end by 0 bases, with 8 bases between. CDR1 is LNHNV and CDR2 is YYDKDF in the germline V gene (reference sequence). The CDR3 loop reads CATSRDPGLNTEAFF. Here the CDR3 DNA reads TGTGCCACCAGCAGAGATCCGGGCTTGAACACTGAAGCTTTCTTT.

The chain is built from TRBV12-3 or TRBV12-4 and TRBJ2-7, with 11 bases fitting TRBD2. This CDR3 has 15 residues. The V gene end was trimmed by 2 bases and the J gene end by 3 bases; junction bases not matched to a gene: 3. The CDR3 sequence: CASSLTLAGVYEQYF. The CDR3, as DNA: TGTGCCAGCAGTTTAACACTAGCGGGAGTCTACGAGCAGTACTTC.

This clonotype occurred a few times. The genes are TRBV12-3 or TRBV12-4 and TRBJ2-3; 9 nucleotides agree with TRBD2. The CDR3 is made up of 15 amino acids. J was trimmed by 2 bases and V by 3 bases; bases with no gene match: 3. CDR3 sequence: CASSFSGRTTDTQYF. The CDR3 region has the DNA TGTGCCAGCAGTTTCAGCGGGAGGACCACAGATACGCAGTATTTT.

The V gene is TRBV4-3, the J gene TRBJ2-1; maybe TRBD1 (6 bases). Germline V gene data show CDR1 as LGHNA and CDR2 as YSLEER. V gave up 0 bases and J gave up 11 bases, with 26 bases separating them. This CDR3 comprises 18 residues. The CDR3 DNA is TGCGCCAGCAGCCAAGATCATTGGCAGGGGAGTAAGATAGCCCAGCAGTTCTTC. Amino acids: CASSQDHWQGSKIAQQFF.